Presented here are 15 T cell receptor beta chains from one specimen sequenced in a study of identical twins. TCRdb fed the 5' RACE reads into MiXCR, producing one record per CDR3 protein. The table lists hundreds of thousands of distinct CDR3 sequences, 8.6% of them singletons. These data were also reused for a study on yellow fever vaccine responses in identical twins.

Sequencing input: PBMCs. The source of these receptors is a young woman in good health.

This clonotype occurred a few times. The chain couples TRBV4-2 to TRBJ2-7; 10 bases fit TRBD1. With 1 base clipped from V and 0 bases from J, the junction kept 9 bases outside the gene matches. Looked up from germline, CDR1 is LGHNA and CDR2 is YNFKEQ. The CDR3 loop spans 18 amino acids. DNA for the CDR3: TGTGCCAGCAGCCAAGTGAGAGGGACAGGGGCCCTCTCCTACGAGCAGTACTTC. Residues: CASSQVRGTGALSYEQYF.

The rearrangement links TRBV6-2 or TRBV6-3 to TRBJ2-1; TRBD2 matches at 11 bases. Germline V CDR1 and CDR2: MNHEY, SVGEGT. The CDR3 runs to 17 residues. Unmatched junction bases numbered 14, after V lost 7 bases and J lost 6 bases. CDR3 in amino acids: CASTERSLAGGPNEQFF. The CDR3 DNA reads TGTGCCAGCACCGAAAGGTCCCTAGCGGGAGGCCCCAATGAGCAGTTCTTC.

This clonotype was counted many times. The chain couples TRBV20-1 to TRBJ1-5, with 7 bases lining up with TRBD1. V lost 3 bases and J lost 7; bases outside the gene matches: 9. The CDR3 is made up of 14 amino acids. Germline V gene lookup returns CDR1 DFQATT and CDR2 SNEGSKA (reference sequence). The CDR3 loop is CSASQGTVRQPQHF. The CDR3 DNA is TGCAGTGCTAGCCAGGGGACAGTGAGGCAGCCCCAGCATTTT.

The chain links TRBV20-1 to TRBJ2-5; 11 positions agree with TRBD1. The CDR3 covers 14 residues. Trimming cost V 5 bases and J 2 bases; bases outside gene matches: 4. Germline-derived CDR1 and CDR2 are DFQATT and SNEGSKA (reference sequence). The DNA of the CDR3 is TGCAGTGCTGCCGGGGACAGGGGGCAAGAGACCCAGTACTTC. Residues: CSAAGDRGQETQYF.

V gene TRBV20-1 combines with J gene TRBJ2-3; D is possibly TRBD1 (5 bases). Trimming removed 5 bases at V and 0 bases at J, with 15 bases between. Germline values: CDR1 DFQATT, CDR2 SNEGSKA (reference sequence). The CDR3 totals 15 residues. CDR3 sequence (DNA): TGCAGTGCTTGGACGCTGACAGTTAGCACAGATACGCAGTATTTT. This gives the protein CSAWTLTVSTDTQYF.

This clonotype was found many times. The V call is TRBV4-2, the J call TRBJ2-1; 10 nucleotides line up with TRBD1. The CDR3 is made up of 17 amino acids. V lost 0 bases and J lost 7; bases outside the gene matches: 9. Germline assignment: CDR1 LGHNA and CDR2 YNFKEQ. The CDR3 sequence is CASSQDRGGQGINEQFF. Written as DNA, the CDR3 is TGTGCCAGCAGCCAAGATAGGGGGGGACAGGGGATAAATGAGCAGTTCTTC.

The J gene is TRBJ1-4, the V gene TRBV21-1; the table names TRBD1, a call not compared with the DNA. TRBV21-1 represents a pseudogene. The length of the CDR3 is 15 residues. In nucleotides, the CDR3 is TGTGCCAGCAGCAAATGGTCGGGGGGTGTTGAAAAACTGTTTTTT. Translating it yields CASSKWSGGVEKLFF.

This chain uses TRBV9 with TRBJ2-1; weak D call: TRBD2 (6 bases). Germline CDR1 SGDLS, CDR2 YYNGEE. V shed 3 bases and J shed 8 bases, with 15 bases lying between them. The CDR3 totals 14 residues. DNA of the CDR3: TGTGCCAGCAGCGGGGCGACTAGTTCAGATGAGCAGTTCTTC. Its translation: CASSGATSSDEQFF.

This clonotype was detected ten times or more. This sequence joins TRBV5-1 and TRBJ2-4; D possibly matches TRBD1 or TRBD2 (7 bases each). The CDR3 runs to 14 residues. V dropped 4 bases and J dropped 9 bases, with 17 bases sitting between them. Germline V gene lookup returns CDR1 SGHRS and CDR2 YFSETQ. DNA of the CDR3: TGCGCCAGCAGCGTTGACAGGGAGGGTGGCATTCAGTACTTC. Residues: CASSVDREGGIQYF. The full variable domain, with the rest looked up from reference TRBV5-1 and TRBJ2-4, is KAGVTQTPRYLIKTRGQQVTLSCSPISGHRSVSWYQQTPGQGLQFLFEYFSETQRNKGNFPGRFSGRQFSNSRSEMNVSTLELGDSALYLCASSVDREGGIQYFGAGTRLSVL.

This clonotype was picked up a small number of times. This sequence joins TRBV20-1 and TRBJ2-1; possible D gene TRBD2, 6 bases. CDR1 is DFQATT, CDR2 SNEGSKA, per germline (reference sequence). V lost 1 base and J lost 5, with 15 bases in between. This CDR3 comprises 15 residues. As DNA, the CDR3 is TGCAGTGCTAGAGGGGACGGGAGTTTGAACAATGAGCAGTTCTTC. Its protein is CSARGDGSLNNEQFF.

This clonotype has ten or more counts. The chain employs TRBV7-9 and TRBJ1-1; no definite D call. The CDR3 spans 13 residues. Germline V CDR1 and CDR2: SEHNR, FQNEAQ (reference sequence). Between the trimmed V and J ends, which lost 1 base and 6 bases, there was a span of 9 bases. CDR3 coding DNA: TGTGCCAGCAGCTTAGTCGAGTCTTCTGAAGCTTTCTTT. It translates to CASSLVESSEAFF.

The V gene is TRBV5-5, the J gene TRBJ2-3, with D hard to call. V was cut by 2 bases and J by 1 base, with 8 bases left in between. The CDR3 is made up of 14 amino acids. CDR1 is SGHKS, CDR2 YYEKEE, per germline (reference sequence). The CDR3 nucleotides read TGTGCCAGCAGCTTCGCCAGTCGCACAGATACGCAGTATTTT. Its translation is CASSFASRTDTQYF.

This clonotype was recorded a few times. The CDR3 loop reads CASRAWSGGLTGELFF. CDR3 DNA: TGTGCCAGCAGAGCATGGTCCGGGGGCTTAACCGGGGAGCTGTTTTTT. The chain joins TRBV28 to TRBJ2-2; D may match TRBD1 or TRBD2 (6 bases each). V was shortened by 6 bases and J by 5 bases, with 19 bases between the two germline ends. The germline V gene encodes CDR1 MDHEN and CDR2 SYDVKM. This CDR3 contains 16 residues.

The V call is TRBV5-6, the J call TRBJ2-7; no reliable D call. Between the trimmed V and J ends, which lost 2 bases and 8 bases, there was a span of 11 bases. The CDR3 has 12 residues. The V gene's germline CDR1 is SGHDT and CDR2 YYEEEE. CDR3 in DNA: TGTGCCAGCAGCTTCTCAGCAGCGCAGCAGTACTTC. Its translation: CASSFSAAQQYF.

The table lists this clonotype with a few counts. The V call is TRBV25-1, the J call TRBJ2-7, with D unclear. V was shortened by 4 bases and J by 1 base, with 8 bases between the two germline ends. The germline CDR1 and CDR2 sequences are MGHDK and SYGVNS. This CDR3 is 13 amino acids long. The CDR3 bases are TGTGCCAGCAGTGCCGACGGGTCCTACGAGCAGTACTTC. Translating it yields CASSADGSYEQYF.